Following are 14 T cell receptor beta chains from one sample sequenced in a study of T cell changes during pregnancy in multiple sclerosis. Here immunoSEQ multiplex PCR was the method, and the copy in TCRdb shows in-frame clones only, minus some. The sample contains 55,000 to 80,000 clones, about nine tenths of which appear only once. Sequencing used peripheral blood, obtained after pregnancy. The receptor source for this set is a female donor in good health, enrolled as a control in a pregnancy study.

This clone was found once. The chain's CDR3 is CASSIGDSSYEQYF. Written as DNA, the CDR3 is TGTGCCAGCAGCATTGGGGACAGCTCCTACGAGCAGTACTTC. The chain combines TRBV11-2 with TRBJ2-7, with 7 bases that match TRBD1. The CDR3 is 14 amino acids. J lost 0 bases, V lost 5 bases, and 4 bases had no gene match. CDR1 and CDR2 (germline): SGHAT, FQNNGV.

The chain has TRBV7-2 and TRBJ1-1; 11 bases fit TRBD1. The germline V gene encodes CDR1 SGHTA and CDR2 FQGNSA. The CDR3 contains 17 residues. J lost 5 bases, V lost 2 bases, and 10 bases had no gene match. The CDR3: CASSLTWTGGAGTEAFF. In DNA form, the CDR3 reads TGTGCCAGCAGCTTAACCTGGACAGGGGGCGCAGGGACTGAAGCTTTCTTT. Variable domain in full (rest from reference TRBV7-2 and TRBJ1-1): GAGVSQSPSNKVTEKGKDVELRCDPISGHTALYWYRQSLGQGLEFLIYFQGNSAPDKSGLPSDRFSAERTGGSVSTLTIQRTQQEDSAVYLCASSLTWTGGAGTEAFFGQGTRLTVV.

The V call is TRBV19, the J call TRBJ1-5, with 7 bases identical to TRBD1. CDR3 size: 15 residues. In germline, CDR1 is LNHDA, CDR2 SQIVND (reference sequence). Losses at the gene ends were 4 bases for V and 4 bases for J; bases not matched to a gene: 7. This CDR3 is CASSTLDRTNQPQHF. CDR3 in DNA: TGTGCCAGTAGTACCTTGGACAGGACGAATCAGCCCCAGCATTTT.

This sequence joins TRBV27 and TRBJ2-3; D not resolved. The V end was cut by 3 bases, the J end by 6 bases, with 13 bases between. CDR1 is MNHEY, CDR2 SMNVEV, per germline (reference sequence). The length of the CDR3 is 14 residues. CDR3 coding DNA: TGTGCCAGCAGTTTCAACTCACCCTCGGATACGCAGTATTTT. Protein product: CASSFNSPSDTQYF.

In nucleotides, the CDR3 is TGTGCCAGTAGTGACTATTCGACACGTTCCTCCTACGAGCAGTACTTC. Protein product: CASSDYSTRSSYEQYF. This chain connects TRBV19 to TRBJ2-7, with D perhaps matching TRBD2 (5 bases). This CDR3 is 16 amino acids long. The V gene lost 5 bases and the J gene lost 0 bases, with 17 bases spanning the gap. In germline, CDR1 is LNHDA, CDR2 SQIVND (reference sequence).

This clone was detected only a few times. DNA for the CDR3: TGTGCTTCCGGAGGGTTTAATTCACCCCTCCACTTT. It encodes CASGGFNSPLHF. This sequence joins TRBV30 and TRBJ1-6; no reliable D call. The germline CDR1 and CDR2 sequences are GTSNPN and SVGIG (reference sequence). The CDR3 covers 12 residues.

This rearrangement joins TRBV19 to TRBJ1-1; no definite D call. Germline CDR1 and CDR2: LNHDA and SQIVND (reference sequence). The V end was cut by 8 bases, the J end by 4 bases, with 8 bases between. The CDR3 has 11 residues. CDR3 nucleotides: TGTGCCAGTGCCGAGGGCACTGAAGCTTTCTTT. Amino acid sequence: CASAEGTEAFF. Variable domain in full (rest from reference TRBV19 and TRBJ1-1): DGGITQSPKYLFRKEGQNVTLSCEQNLNHDAMYWYRQDPGQGLRLIYYSQIVNDFQKGDIAEGYSVSREKKESFPLTVTSAQKNPTAFYLCASAEGTEAFFGQGTRLTVV.

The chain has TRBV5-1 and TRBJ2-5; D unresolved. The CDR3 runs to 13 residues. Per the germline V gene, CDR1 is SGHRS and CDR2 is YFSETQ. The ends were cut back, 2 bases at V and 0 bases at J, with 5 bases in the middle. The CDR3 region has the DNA TGCGCCAGCAGCTTCTCGTACCAAGAGACCCAGTACTTC. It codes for CASSFSYQETQYF.

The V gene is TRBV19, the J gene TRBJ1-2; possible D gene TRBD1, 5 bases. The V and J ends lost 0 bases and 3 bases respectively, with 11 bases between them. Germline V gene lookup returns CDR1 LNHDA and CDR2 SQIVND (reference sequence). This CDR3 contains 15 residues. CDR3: CASSIEGRADYGYTF. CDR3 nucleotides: TGTGCCAGTAGTATAGAAGGCAGGGCGGACTATGGCTACACCTTC.

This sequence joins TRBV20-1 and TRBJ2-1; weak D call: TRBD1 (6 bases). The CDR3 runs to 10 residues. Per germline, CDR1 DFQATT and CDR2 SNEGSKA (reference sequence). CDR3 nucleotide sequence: TGCAGCGTTGACAGGTCGGTTCAGTTCTTC. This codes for CSVDRSVQFF.

The CDR3 DNA follows: TGTGCCAGCAGCTTAAAGGGGGTGCCTTCCTACGAGCAGTACTTC. Amino acid sequence: CASSLKGVPSYEQYF. V gene TRBV11-3 combines with J gene TRBJ2-7; D perhaps matches TRBD1 (6 bases). The V end lost 2 bases, the J end lost 1 base, and 12 bases lay between the germline ends. The CDR3 totals 15 residues. Germline-derived CDR1 and CDR2 are SGHNT and YENEEA.

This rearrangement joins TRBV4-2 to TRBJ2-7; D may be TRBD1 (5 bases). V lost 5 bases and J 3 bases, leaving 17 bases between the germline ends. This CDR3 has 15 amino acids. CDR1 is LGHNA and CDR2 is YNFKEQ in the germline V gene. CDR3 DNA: TGTGCCAGCAGCGCCGATTTCGGACAATACTACGAGCAGTACTTC. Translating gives CASSADFGQYYEQYF.

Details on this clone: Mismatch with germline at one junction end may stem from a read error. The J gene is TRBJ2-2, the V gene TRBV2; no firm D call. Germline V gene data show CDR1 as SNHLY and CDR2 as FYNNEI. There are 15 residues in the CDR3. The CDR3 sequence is CASREVAWNTGELFF. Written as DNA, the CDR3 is TGTGCCAGCAGGGAAGTAGCTTGGAACACCGGGGAGCTGTTTTTT.

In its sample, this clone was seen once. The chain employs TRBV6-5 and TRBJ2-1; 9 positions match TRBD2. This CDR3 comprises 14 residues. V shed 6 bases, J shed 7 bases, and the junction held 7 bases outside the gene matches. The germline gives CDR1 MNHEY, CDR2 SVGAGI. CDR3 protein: CASSPGLARNEQFF. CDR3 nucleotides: TGTGCCAGCAGCCCGGGACTAGCTAGGAATGAGCAGTTCTTC.